This TCR beta chain was recorded in a study of cytomegalovirus exposure and HLA in healthy donors. Whole-study findings and limits: A likely sequencing artifact accounted for one observed cluster of highly shared sequence variants. Relative to equally common others, HLA-associated TCR beta chains showed greater clonal expansion in a later analysis. CMV serostatus was the sole immune exposure information available.

For this clone: The antigen remains unidentified.

Vbeta (60) and Jbeta (13) primers were used in the PCR. Clones were read by immunoSEQ multiplex PCR, and TCRdb kept only the in-frame ones, dropping some. The sample includes 100,000 to 150,000 clones, about 80% of them seen just once. CDR3 length: 13 amino acids. CDR1 is SGHKS, CDR2 YYEKEE, per germline (reference sequence). V lost 3 bases to trimming and J lost 6 bases, with 10 bases between them. The sequence was collected from a woman aged 40 to 50 in good health and CMV-seronegative. The chain combines TRBV5-5 with TRBJ2-1, with D maybe TRBD2 (5 bases). Input material: PBMCs. Written as DNA, the CDR3 is TGTGCCAGCAGCTCTAGCCCATCCAATGAGCAGTTCTTC. It codes for CASSSSPSNEQFF.